A single sample is the source of the 15 T cell receptor beta chains below, sequenced in a study of blood T cell repertoires in COVID-19. Here immunoSEQ multiplex PCR was the method, and the copy in TCRdb shows in-frame clones only, minus some. In the table there are roughly 250,000 clones, roughly 84% of which are singletons. Sequenced sample: peripheral blood. These receptors were obtained from a woman in her thirties or forties who had recovered from COVID-19.

This chain links TRBV4-1 with TRBJ2-3; D may be TRBD1 (6 bases). V dropped 1 base and J dropped 11 bases, with 13 bases sitting between them. The germline V gene has CDR1 MGHRA and CDR2 YSYEKL. CDR3 length: 13 residues. The CDR3 region is CASSQGTAVGQYF. DNA of the CDR3: TGCGCCAGCAGCCAAGGGACAGCGGTGGGGCAGTATTTT.

The chain combines TRBV7-9 with TRBJ1-1; no clear D gene. The CDR3 loop spans 15 amino acids. Trimming took 3 bases from V and 2 from J, leaving 13 bases between them. Germline loops: CDR1 SEHNR, CDR2 FQNEAQ (reference sequence). CDR3 protein: CASSFNGRVNTEAFF. The CDR3 DNA reads TGTGCCAGCAGCTTCAATGGGCGGGTAAACACTGAAGCTTTCTTT.

The V and J genes are TRBV28 and TRBJ2-5, with a weak D call TRBD1 (6 bases). Germline CDR1 and CDR2: MDHEN and SYDVKM. Deletions cut 4 bases from V and 2 bases from J, with 14 bases between. CDR3 length equals 15 residues. The CDR3 protein is CASSSHADSQETQYF. In DNA, the CDR3 is TGTGCCAGCAGTTCCCACGCGGACAGTCAAGAGACCCAGTACTTC. The full variable domain, with the rest looked up from reference TRBV28 and TRBJ2-5, is DVKVTQSSRYLVKRTGEKVFLECVQDMDHENMFWYRQDPGLGLRLIYFSYDVKMKEKGDIPEGYSVSREKKERFSLILESASTNQTSMYLCASSSHADSQETQYFGPGTRLLVL.

A few counts support this clone. The gene calls are TRBV5-6 and TRBJ1-5; 7 bases are a match to TRBD1. The V gene end was trimmed by 1 base and the J gene end by 6 bases; junction bases not matched to a gene: 7. From germline, CDR1 is SGHDT and CDR2 YYEEEE. This CDR3 region has 15 residues. The CDR3 loop reads CASSLYDRDAQPQHF. The CDR3, as DNA: TGTGCCAGCAGCTTGTACGACAGGGACGCTCAGCCCCAGCATTTT. Full variable domain (missing parts from reference TRBV5-6 and TRBJ1-5): DAGVTQSPTHLIKTRGQQVTLRCSPKSGHDTVSWYQQALGQGPQFIFQYYEEEERQRGNFPDRFSGHQFPNYSSELNVNALLLGDSALYLCASSLYDRDAQPQHFGDGTRLSIL.

The chain uses TRBV6-5 and TRBJ2-1, with D unresolved. Germline V gene lookup returns CDR1 MNHEY and CDR2 SVGAGI. There are 13 residues in the CDR3. Trimming removed 5 bases from V and 6 bases from J, with 11 bases in between. CDR3: CASSTVELNEQFF. Written as DNA, the CDR3 is TGTGCCAGCAGTACCGTGGAGCTCAATGAGCAGTTCTTC.

The V and J genes are TRBV7-6 and TRBJ1-2, with 9 bases lining up with TRBD1. The ends lost 1 base at V and 5 bases at J; junction bases unmatched: 5. The CDR3 has 15 amino acids. The germline CDR1 and CDR2 sequences are SGHVS and FNYEAQ. The CDR3 DNA reads as TGTGCCAGCAGCTTAGGTGTGACAGGGGGATATGGCTACACCTTC. This translates into CASSLGVTGGYGYTF.

This clone appeared a few times. The genes are TRBV11-3 and TRBJ2-5; D is unresolved. Deletions cut 1 base from V and 5 bases from J, with 14 bases between. The germline CDR1 and CDR2 sequences are SGHNT and YENEEA. The CDR3 contains 15 residues. CDR3 residues: CASSLATEPWETQYF. DNA for the CDR3: TGTGCCAGCAGCTTAGCGACGGAGCCCTGGGAGACCCAGTACTTC.

The V call is TRBV28, the J call TRBJ1-2; D gene unclear. Germline-derived CDR1 and CDR2 are MDHEN and SYDVKM. This CDR3 region has 14 residues. Trimming removed 4 bases at V and 6 bases at J, with 15 bases between. The CDR3 loop is CASSSQSGGHGYTF. The CDR3 nucleotides are TGTGCCAGCAGTTCGCAGTCTGGAGGGCATGGCTACACCTTC.

The CDR3 DNA reads TGTGCCAGCAGTGATGAGGGGGGGACTGAAGCTTTCTTT. This codes for CASSDEGGTEAFF. The V and J genes are TRBV6-4 and TRBJ1-1, with D perhaps TRBD1 (6 bases). Germline V gene lookup returns CDR1 MRHNA and CDR2 SNTAGT. The CDR3 is 13 amino acids. Trimming cost V 3 bases and J 5 bases, with 10 bases left between them.

The rearrangement uses TRBV7-7 and TRBJ1-5; D is unclear. This CDR3 has 17 amino acids. V was shortened by 5 bases and J by 0 bases, with 17 bases between the two germline ends. Germline V CDR1 and CDR2: SSHAT, FNYEAQ (reference sequence). CDR3 nucleotide sequence: TGTGCCAGCAGCATCCCCCAAGAGGATTATAGCAATCAGCCCCAGCATTTT. It codes for CASSIPQEDYSNQPQHF.

The table lists this clone with a count of one. One junction end disagrees with the germline gene, perhaps due to a read error. The genes are TRBV28 and TRBJ2-2, with 11 bases that match TRBD1. CDR1 is MDHEN, CDR2 SYDVKM, per germline. The CDR3 loop spans 16 amino acids. Here the CDR3 reads CAGSLGTGGGTGELFF. In DNA, the CDR3 is TGTGCCGGCAGTTTAGGGACAGGGGGAGGCACCGGGGAGCTGTTTTTT.

V usage is TRBV6-4 and J usage is TRBJ1-6, with a weak D call TRBD1 (6 bases). Per germline, CDR1 MRHNA and CDR2 SNTAGT. The CDR3 covers 15 residues. The V end was cut by 5 bases, the J end by 6 bases, with 14 bases between. In DNA form, the CDR3 reads TGTGCCAGCAGTCCCGACAGGACCTCTAATTCACCCCTCCACTTT. This gives the protein CASSPDRTSNSPLHF.

The chain employs TRBV3-1 (or the pseudogene TRBV3-2) and TRBJ2-3; D perhaps matches TRBD1 (5 bases). The germline gives CDR1 LGHDT, CDR2 YNNKEL (reference sequence). The V and J ends lost 0 bases and 2 bases respectively, with 12 bases between them. The CDR3 has 16 amino acids. CDR3 in DNA: TGTGCCAGCAGCCAAGACTCTCCAGGGAACACAGATACGCAGTATTTT. The encoded protein is CASSQDSPGNTDTQYF.

This chain links TRBV7-8 with TRBJ2-2, with D possibly TRBD1 on 6 matching bases. Germline lookup yields CDR1 SGHVS and CDR2 FQNEAQ. The CDR3 covers 16 residues. The ends were cut back, 5 bases at V and 0 bases at J, with 13 bases in the middle. Written as DNA, the CDR3 is TGTGCCAGCAGCCAACTCTGGGGGCCGAACACCGGGGAGCTGTTTTTT. Encoded protein: CASSQLWGPNTGELFF.

J is TRBJ1-6 and V is TRBV6-5, with 7 bases lining up with TRBD1. Per germline, CDR1 MNHEY and CDR2 SVGAGI. J gave up 5 bases and V 8 bases, and 9 bases lay outside the gene matches. The CDR3 loop spans 15 amino acids. The CDR3 protein is CASVVGQGDNSPLHF. For the CDR3, the DNA is TGTGCCAGCGTCGTGGGGCAGGGGGATAATTCACCCCTCCACTTT.